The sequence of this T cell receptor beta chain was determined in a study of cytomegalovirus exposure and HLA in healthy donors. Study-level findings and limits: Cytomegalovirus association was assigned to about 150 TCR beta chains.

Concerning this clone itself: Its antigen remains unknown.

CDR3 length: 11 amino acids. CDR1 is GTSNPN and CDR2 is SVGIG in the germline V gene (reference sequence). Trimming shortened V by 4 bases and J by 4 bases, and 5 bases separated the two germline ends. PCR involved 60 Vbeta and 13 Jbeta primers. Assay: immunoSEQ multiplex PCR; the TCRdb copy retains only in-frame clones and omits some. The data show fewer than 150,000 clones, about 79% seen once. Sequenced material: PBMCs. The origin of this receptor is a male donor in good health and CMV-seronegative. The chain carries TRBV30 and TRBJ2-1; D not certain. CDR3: CAWTGYNEQFF. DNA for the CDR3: TGTGCCTGGACAGGTTACAATGAGCAGTTCTTC.